The sequence of this T cell receptor (beta chain) was determined in a study of identical twins. On this clonotype: The target antigen is unknown.

The study's findings and limits: Models underestimated TCR alpha sharing (out-of-frame) in monozygotic twins.

Trimming took 0 bases from V and 5 from J; bases not matched to a gene: 8. The germline CDR1 and CDR2 sequences are LGHDT and YNNKEL (reference sequence). The CDR3 sequence is 17 residues long. MiXCR was run by TCRdb on the 5' RACE reads, yielding one entry per CDR3 protein. The sample yields hundreds of thousands of distinct CDR3 sequences, under 8.5% seen once. This same sample was also part of a study on yellow fever vaccine responses in identical twins.

This sequence originates from a woman aged 18-30 years in good health. The sequencing input was PBMCs. The chain links TRBV3-1 to TRBJ2-5, with 11 positions matching TRBD2. The DNA of the CDR3 is TGTGCCAGCAGCCAAGATGGGCTAGCGGGGGGTCGGGAGACCCAGTACTTC. This sequence encodes CASSQDGLAGGRETQYF.